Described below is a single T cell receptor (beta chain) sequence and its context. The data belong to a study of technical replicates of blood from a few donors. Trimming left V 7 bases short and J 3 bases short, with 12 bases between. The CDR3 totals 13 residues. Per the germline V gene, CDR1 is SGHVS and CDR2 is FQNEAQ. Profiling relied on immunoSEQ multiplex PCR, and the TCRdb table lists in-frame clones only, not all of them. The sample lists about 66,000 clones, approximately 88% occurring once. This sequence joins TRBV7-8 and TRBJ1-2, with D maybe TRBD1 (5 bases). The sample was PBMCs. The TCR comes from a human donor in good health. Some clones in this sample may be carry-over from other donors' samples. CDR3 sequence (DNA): TGTGCCAGCACCCCTGGAGGGGACTATGGCTACACCTTC. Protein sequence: CASTPGGDYGYTF.